The 31 T cell receptor beta chains listed next were all sequenced from one sample in a study of T cell responses to AZD1222 COVID-19 vaccine. Only in-frame clones appear in the TCRdb table, and some are missing; sequencing was by immunoSEQ multiplex PCR. The sample shows approximately 70,000 clones, 65% to 90% of them seen only once. The sample was peripheral blood, taken on day 0 of AZD1222 vaccination. These receptors all come from an adult in good health.

The chain uses TRBV19 and TRBJ2-7; 7 bases align to TRBD2. The CDR3 runs to 15 residues. Trimming removed 4 bases from V and 2 bases from J; junction bases left unmatched: 8. From germline, CDR1 is LNHDA and CDR2 SQIVND (reference sequence). The CDR3 DNA is TGTGCCAGTAGTAAAGGGAGGGAGGGAACCTACGAGCAGTACTTC. It codes for CASSKGREGTYEQYF.

The chain recombines TRBV2 with TRBJ2-7; D possibly corresponds to TRBD2 (6 bases). The CDR3 length is 15 residues. CDR1 and CDR2 from the germline V gene are SNHLY and FYNNEI. Trimming shortened V by 7 bases and J by 6 bases, and 22 bases separated the two germline ends. CDR3 sequence: CASNGVFREDGEQYF. The CDR3, as DNA: TGTGCCAGCAATGGCGTTTTTAGGGAGGACGGCGAGCAGTACTTC. The whole variable domain, filled in from reference TRBV2 and TRBJ2-7, reads EPEVTQTPSHQVTQMGQEVILRCVPISNHLYFYWYRQILGQKVEFLVSFYNNEISEKSEIFDDQFSVERPDGSNFTLKIRSTKLEDSAMYFCASNGVFREDGEQYFGPGTRLTVT.

This chain links TRBV27 with TRBJ1-4, with 11 bases identical to TRBD1. Germline-derived CDR1 and CDR2 are MNHEY and SMNVEV (reference sequence). The V gene end was trimmed by 8 bases and the J gene end by 8 bases; junction bases not matched to a gene: 4. The CDR3 totals 13 residues. The CDR3 sequence is CASADRGQEKLFF. CDR3 bases: TGTGCCAGCGCGGACAGGGGGCAAGAAAAACTGTTTTTT. Filled out from reference TRBV27 and TRBJ1-4, the complete variable domain reads EAQVTQNPRYLITVTGKKLTVTCSQNMNHEYMSWYRQDPGLGLRQIYYSMNVEVTDKGDVPEGYKVSRKEKRNFPLILESPSPNQTSLYFCASADRGQEKLFFGSGTQLSVL.

The V and J genes are TRBV29-1 and TRBJ1-1, with no clear D. The CDR3 has 10 residues. Germline CDR1 and CDR2: SQVTM and ANQGSEA. Trimming took 3 bases from V and 4 from J, leaving 3 bases between them. CDR3 in amino acids: CSVDTTEAFF. The CDR3, as DNA: TGCAGCGTTGACACCACTGAAGCTTTCTTT.

This rearrangement joins TRBV2 to TRBJ1-5; tentative D call: TRBD1 (5 bases). The CDR3 spans 14 residues. The V gene lost 5 bases and the J gene lost 4 bases, with 12 bases spanning the gap. Germline V gives CDR1 SNHLY, CDR2 FYNNEI. CDR3 DNA: TGTGCCAGCAGTAAGGGACTGCTTAATCAGCCCCAGCATTTT. It specifies CASSKGLLNQPQHF.

The J gene is TRBJ1-6, the V gene TRBV6-5; 8 nucleotides line up with TRBD1. CDR1 is MNHEY and CDR2 is SVGAGI in the germline V gene. This CDR3 contains 13 residues. CDR3 DNA sequence: TGTGCTACAGGGGGGACATATAATTCACCCCTCCACTTT. Translated: CATGGTYNSPLHF.

This clone was detected only a few times. The chain has TRBV9 and TRBJ1-2; 7 nucleotides line up with TRBD1. The length of the CDR3 is 15 residues. The V segment lost 6 bases and the J segment 3 bases; nucleotides outside the gene matches: 11. Germline CDR1 is SGDLS and CDR2 is YYNGEE. CDR3 nucleotide sequence: TGTGCCAGCACCCCCAGGGGACAGCTACACTATGGCTACACCTTC. Encoded protein: CASTPRGQLHYGYTF.

This clone turned up a few times. V gene TRBV29-1 combines with J gene TRBJ1-2; TRBD1 matches at 11 bases. This CDR3 comprises 13 residues. V shed 6 bases and J 5 bases; nucleotides not matched to a gene: 5. Germline CDR1 and CDR2: SQVTM and ANQGSEA. The CDR3 spells CSVGDRGNYGYTF. In DNA, the CDR3 is TGCAGCGTGGGGGACAGGGGGAATTATGGCTACACCTTC.

The chain has TRBV7-9 and TRBJ1-1; TRBD1 matches 7 bases. The CDR3 runs 17 residues. Germline assignment: CDR1 SEHNR and CDR2 FQNEAQ (reference sequence). Trimming took 1 base from V and 1 from J; bases not matched to a gene: 9. The CDR3 region has the DNA TGTGCCAGCAGCTTAGGACGGGACAGTATTCCGAACACTGAAGCTTTCTTT. It specifies CASSLGRDSIPNTEAFF.

The V gene is TRBV18, the J gene TRBJ2-3; D not resolved. V shed 0 bases and J shed 0 bases, with 13 bases lying between them. The CDR3 consists of 17 residues. Germline CDR1 reads KGHSH; CDR2 reads LQKENI. The CDR3 protein is CASSPPYETPSTDTQYF. The CDR3 DNA reads TGTGCCAGCTCACCACCGTATGAGACGCCAAGCACAGATACGCAGTATTTT.

The chain carries TRBV2 and TRBJ2-7; D gene unclear. Trimming pared 6 bases from V and 3 bases from J, leaving 9 bases between. The germline gives CDR1 SNHLY, CDR2 FYNNEI. The CDR3 covers 12 residues. In nucleotides, the CDR3 is TGTGCCAGCAGCGCAGACGGCTACGAGCAGTACTTC. It is translated as CASSADGYEQYF.

In its sample, this clone was seen once. The chain couples TRBV5-6 to TRBJ2-5; 16 bases line up with TRBD2. V gave up 3 bases and J gave up 2 bases; unmatched junction bases: 1. Looked up from germline, CDR1 is SGHDT and CDR2 is YYEEEE. The CDR3 totals 16 residues. For the CDR3, the DNA is TGTGCCAGCAGCTGGGGACTAGCGGGGGGGCAAGAGACCCAGTACTTC. The encoded protein is CASSWGLAGGQETQYF.

J is TRBJ2-7 and V is TRBV2; a possible D gene is TRBD2 (6 bases). Trimming took off 0 bases at V and 0 bases at J, with 9 bases between the two ends. Germline loops: CDR1 SNHLY, CDR2 FYNNEI. The CDR3 spans 15 residues. The chain's CDR3 is CASSEAPGSSYEQYF. As DNA, the CDR3 is TGTGCCAGCAGTGAAGCGCCCGGGAGCTCCTACGAGCAGTACTTC. The complete variable domain, with remaining parts taken from reference TRBV2 and TRBJ2-7, reads EPEVTQTPSHQVTQMGQEVILRCVPISNHLYFYWYRQILGQKVEFLVSFYNNEISEKSEIFDDQFSVERPDGSNFTLKIRSTKLEDSAMYFCASSEAPGSSYEQYFGPGTRLTVT.

In its sample, this clone was seen a few times. This sequence joins TRBV12-5 and TRBJ1-1; D gene uncertain. CDR1 is LGHNT, CDR2 FRNRAP, per germline. V was trimmed by 4 bases and J by 1 base, leaving 7 bases between them. The CDR3 runs 13 residues. DNA of the CDR3: TGTGCTAGTGGTTCCTGGGGGAACACTGAAGCTTTCTTT. The encoded protein is CASGSWGNTEAFF.

This chain joins TRBV11-2 and TRBJ1-1, with a tentative D call TRBD1 (6 bases). Germline-derived CDR1 and CDR2 are SGHAT and FQNNGV. The CDR3 is 17 residues long. V was pared by 5 bases and J by 0 bases, with 19 bases between. The CDR3 sequence is CASSDRQGKPLNTEAFF. The CDR3 DNA is TGTGCCAGCAGCGACCGTCAGGGGAAACCCTTGAACACTGAAGCTTTCTTT.

This clone was found a few times. The V gene is TRBV7-2, the J gene TRBJ1-4; no reliable D call. The germline V gene has CDR1 SGHTA and CDR2 FQGNSA. The ends were cut back, 1 base at V and 5 bases at J, with 11 bases in the middle. The CDR3 totals 15 residues. The CDR3 here is CASSLGAVRNEKLFF. The CDR3 DNA follows: TGTGCCAGCAGCTTAGGGGCAGTTAGGAATGAAAAACTGTTTTTT.

This chain uses TRBV2 with TRBJ2-7; 10 bases fit TRBD1. This CDR3 contains 14 residues. The germline V gene encodes CDR1 SNHLY and CDR2 FYNNEI. The ends lost 4 bases at V and 2 bases at J; junction bases unmatched: 2. DNA of the CDR3: TGTGCCAGCAGTGGACAGGGGGCACCCTACGAGCAGTACTTC. Translation: CASSGQGAPYEQYF.

J is TRBJ2-5 and V is TRBV4-1, with 13 nucleotides matching TRBD2. Germline loops: CDR1 MGHRA, CDR2 YSYEKL. Trimming cost V 5 bases and J 4 bases; bases outside gene matches: 4. The CDR3 extends over 15 amino acids. DNA for the CDR3: TGCGCCAGCAGCAGACGACTAGCGGGGGGAGAGACCCAGTACTTC. It is translated as CASSRRLAGGETQYF.

The chain links TRBV3-1 (or the pseudogene TRBV3-2) to TRBJ2-5; TRBD2 matches 9 bases. The V gene end was trimmed by 1 base and the J gene end by 14 bases; junction bases not matched to a gene: 11. The CDR3 is made up of 14 amino acids. Germline lookup yields CDR1 LGHDT and CDR2 YNNKEL (reference sequence). CDR3 in DNA: TGTGCCAGCAGCCAAGGGGCTAGCGGGGCTAAGGGTTACTTC. Its translation is CASSQGASGAKGYF.

The genes are TRBV6-1 and TRBJ1-3; tentative D call: TRBD1 (6 bases). Germline V CDR1 and CDR2: MNHNS, SASEGT. This CDR3 comprises 16 residues. V gave up 3 bases and J gave up 0 bases, with 12 bases separating them. CDR3 amino acids: CASSDPRQASGNTIYF. The CDR3 DNA sequence: TGTGCCAGCAGTGATCCCCGACAGGCCTCTGGAAACACCATATATTTT.

V gene TRBV5-1 combines with J gene TRBJ2-1; 8 bases are shared with TRBD2. V dropped 0 bases and J dropped 4; count of bases not matched to a gene: 6. CDR1 is SGHRS, CDR2 YFSETQ, per germline. The CDR3 consists of 16 residues. The chain's CDR3 is CASSLARAGGYNEQFF. The CDR3 region has the DNA TGCGCCAGCAGCTTGGCCCGTGCGGGGGGTTACAATGAGCAGTTCTTC.

This clone appeared a single time. The chain is built from TRBV29-1 and TRBJ2-7; 8 positions agree with TRBD1. This CDR3 region has 14 residues. Germline assignment: CDR1 SQVTM and CDR2 ANQGSEA. The junction had 13 bases not matched to a gene; V was cut back by 7 bases and J by 5 bases. Here the CDR3 DNA reads TGCAGCGGGATTCAGACAGGGGTAAATGACGAGCAGTACTTC. This sequence encodes CSGIQTGVNDEQYF.

The rearrangement links TRBV11-2 to TRBJ1-3, with D possibly being TRBD1 (6 bases). This CDR3 region has 16 residues. Trimming shortened V by 3 bases and J by 1 base, and 13 bases separated the two germline ends. Germline V CDR1 and CDR2: SGHAT, FQNNGV. CDR3 protein: CASSFLLTGSGNTIYF. In DNA, the CDR3 is TGTGCCAGCAGCTTCCTTTTAACAGGGTCTGGAAACACCATATATTTT.

The chain has TRBV6-1 and TRBJ1-5, with a possible D match to TRBD1 (5 bases). The V end lost 2 bases, the J end lost 1 base, and 9 bases lay between the germline ends. This CDR3 region has 15 residues. CDR1 MNHNS and CDR2 SASEGT come from the germline V gene. CDR3 sequence: CASSEIGASNQPQHF. In DNA, the CDR3 is TGTGCCAGCAGTGAAATAGGGGCAAGCAATCAGCCCCAGCATTTT.

CDR3 residues: CASAGTRNQPQHF. In DNA, the CDR3 is TGTGCCAGCGCCGGGACACGCAATCAGCCCCAGCATTTT. This chain connects TRBV27 to TRBJ1-5, with a possible D match to TRBD1 (6 bases). Trimming removed 8 bases at V and 2 bases at J, with 10 bases between. This CDR3 contains 13 residues. Germline lookup yields CDR1 MNHEY and CDR2 SMNVEV (reference sequence).

The V call is TRBV11-2, the J call TRBJ2-5, with D tentatively TRBD1 (6 bases). The CDR3 is 15 residues long. The germline V gene encodes CDR1 SGHAT and CDR2 FQNNGV. Trimming shortened V by 5 bases and J by 4 bases, and 17 bases separated the two germline ends. This CDR3 reads CASSPGTSNRETQYF. The CDR3 DNA sequence: TGTGCCAGCAGCCCCGGGACATCCAATCGAGAGACCCAGTACTTC.

V is TRBV18 and J is TRBJ1-1, with a weak D call TRBD1 (6 bases). The CDR3 is made up of 14 amino acids. Germline CDR1 and CDR2: KGHSH and LQKENI. V lost 4 bases and J lost 0, with 9 bases in between. Here the CDR3 DNA reads TGTGCCAGCTCACTACAGGGTATGAACACTGAAGCTTTCTTT. Its translation is CASSLQGMNTEAFF.

This clone was seen just once. The chain carries TRBV27 and TRBJ2-7, with 7 bases aligning to TRBD1. V shed 5 bases and J 6 bases; nucleotides not matched to a gene: 10. The CDR3 consists of 14 residues. In germline, CDR1 is MNHEY, CDR2 SMNVEV (reference sequence). The CDR3 DNA reads TGTGCCAGCAGTCACCGACAGGGTCCGGGCGAGCAGTACTTC. It specifies CASSHRQGPGEQYF.

This clone is a singleton in its sample. The J gene is TRBJ1-1, the V gene TRBV4-1; D gene ambiguous. This CDR3 region has 16 residues. In germline, CDR1 is MGHRA, CDR2 YSYEKL. With 1 base removed from V and 0 bases from J, the gap between germline ends came to 12 bases. CDR3 region: CASSQGNRDMNTEAFF. CDR3 coding DNA: TGCGCCAGCAGCCAAGGGAACCGAGACATGAACACTGAAGCTTTCTTT.

The CDR3: CAGQTGGVSTDTQYF. The CDR3 DNA reads as TGTGCCGGGCAGACAGGGGGAGTTAGCACAGATACGCAGTATTTT. The chain is built from TRBV6-5 and TRBJ2-3; 9 bases map to TRBD1. With 11 bases clipped from V and 0 bases from J, the junction kept 9 bases outside the gene matches. The germline V gene has CDR1 MNHEY and CDR2 SVGAGI. The CDR3 runs to 15 residues.

The chain combines TRBV24-1 with TRBJ1-2; D is unresolved. Germline CDR1 KGHDR, CDR2 SFDVKD. V dropped 3 bases and J dropped 8 bases, with 12 bases sitting between them. The CDR3 runs to 13 residues. The CDR3, as DNA: TGTGCCACCAGTGATAGTCAACAGTGGGGCTACACCTTC. Its translation: CATSDSQQWGYTF.